This T cell receptor beta chain was found in a study of technical replicates of blood from a handful of donors. Generated by immunoSEQ multiplex PCR, the TCRdb table keeps only in-frame clones and is missing some. This table has some 98,000 clones, about 94% appearing once. Looked up from germline, CDR1 is MGHRA and CDR2 is YSYEKL. The CDR3 covers 16 residues. Losses at the gene ends were 2 bases for V and 6 bases for J; bases not matched to a gene: 5. The clonotype was recovered from a human donor in good health. The J gene is TRBJ1-5, the V gene TRBV4-1; 12 positions agree with TRBD1. The sequenced sample consisted of T cells isolated from PBMCs. The chain's CDR3 is CASSQQGTGGFQPQHF. CDR3 coding DNA: TGCGCCAGCAGCCAACAAGGGACAGGGGGCTTTCAGCCCCAGCATTTT.